Given below is one TCR beta chain in context. This clone showed up just once. Its antigen target is currently unknown. Base-call qualities are not available, and no considerably larger clone is one nucleotide away. The data belong to a study of blood T cell repertoires in COVID-19 (dated by TCRdb to between 2020 and 2021). With regard to the full study: Samples covering the acute and convalescent phases of COVID-19 were provided by collaborators in the United States, Italy and Spain. The prospective study material was composed of cDNA or gDNA derived from T cells, B-cell-depleted T cells, or PBMCs. The dataset comprised deeply sampled blood TCRbeta repertoires from subjects exposed to, actively infected with, or recovered from COVID-19. The repertoires were made available in a free public database intended to serve as a resource for research on the immune response to SARS-CoV-2. Samples were obtained from the ongoing ImmuneRACE study (first 160 participants) and from over 1,000 subjects provided by 6 global collaborators. A de-identified subject ID, COVID-19 status, age in years and sex were almost always included in the sample metadata. HLA class I and class II types, where available, came from metadata supplied by the sample provider rather than from assay-based typing. General study outcomes and caveats: Clinical and demographic metadata were provided uncurated, with the amount varying by source and participant.

Whole blood was collected in K2EDTA tubes by collaborating institutions according to the institutions' own protocols. For TCRbeta analysis, collaborator samples were shipped as frozen whole blood, as isolated PBMCs, or as DNA extracted from either sample type. Reading the germline V gene gives CDR1 SGHAT and CDR2 FQNNGV. The CDR3, from cysteine to phenylalanine, totals 16 residues. Here the CDR3 DNA is all that survives: 48 bases in frame from base 1. A distance of 18 bases separates the germline ends of V and J, which lose 5 bases and 2 bases respectively. TCRbeta CDR3 regions were amplified from genomic DNA using the immunoSEQ Assay, a bias-controlled multiplex PCR. The study's processing was this. Within the assay, amplification of reference gene primers was used to estimate how many nucleated cells each sample contained. To quantify the absolute abundance of each unique TCRbeta CDR3 rearrangement, sequence reads were collapsed and filtered. Productive Simpson clonality was computed per sample as the square root of Simpson's diversity index over productive rearrangements. The table was pulled from immuneACCESS by TCRdb, which kept in-frame rearrangements only. Such tables lose some clones; where checked, under half of the loss comes from unresolved V genes, and the rest has no known cause. For V, J and clone size, that table is used; D and trimming come from the DNA. The sample contains 13,000 or so clones, roughly 78% of them found a single time. Jointly, the top ten make up 34% of the sample.

This sequence uses TRBV11-2 and TRBJ1-2; the D gene cannot be resolved reliably. Sequencing was done on a sample of peripheral blood. This TCR was recovered from a human donor in a cohort sampled during active COVID-19. The DNA sequence reads TGTGCCAGCAGCCCTCGCCGGGAGCTACGGAACTATGGCTACACCTTC. This translates into CASSPRRELRNYGYTF. With the rest looked up from the reference TRBV11-2 and TRBJ1-2 genes rather than sequenced, the full variable domain is EAGVAQSPRYKIIEKRQSVAFWCNPISGHATLYWYQQILGQGPKLLIQFQNNGVVDDSQLPKDRFSAERLKGVDSTLKIQPAKLEDSAVYLCASSPRRELRNYGYTFGSGTRLTVV.